This section outlines one TCR beta chain sequence together with its context. Its antigen is not identified. V dropped 6 bases and J dropped 5; count of bases not matched to a gene: 11. This CDR3 is 15 amino acids long. Germline values: CDR1 MNHEY, CDR2 SMNVEV (reference sequence). This entry belongs to a study of cytomegalovirus exposure and HLA in healthy donors. Findings and limits, study-wide: A later analysis revealed that TCR association rates differed between HLA loci, peaking at DRB1 and bottoming out at HLA-C.

The PCR used 60 Vbeta and 13 Jbeta primers. Profiled with immunoSEQ multiplex PCR; TCRdb holds only in-frame clones, not every one. Of some 200,000 clones in the sample, 55% to 75% were seen once. The chain employs TRBV27 and TRBJ2-5, with 8 bases fitting TRBD1. This TCR was recovered from a man aged 40-49 years in good health and CMV-seropositive. Sequencing input: PBMCs. This chain's CDR3 is CASSYRGAVWETQYF. The CDR3 region has the DNA TGTGCCAGCAGCTACAGGGGGGCGGTATGGGAGACCCAGTACTTC.